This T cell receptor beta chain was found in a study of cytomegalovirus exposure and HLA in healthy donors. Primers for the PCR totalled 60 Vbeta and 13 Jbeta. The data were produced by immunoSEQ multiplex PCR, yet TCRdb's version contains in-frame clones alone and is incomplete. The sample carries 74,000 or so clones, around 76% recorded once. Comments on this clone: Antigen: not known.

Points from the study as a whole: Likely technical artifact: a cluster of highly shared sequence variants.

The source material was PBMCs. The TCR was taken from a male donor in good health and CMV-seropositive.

This chain's CDR3 is CASTKRGGLPHHEQYF. CDR3 sequence (DNA): TGTGCCAGCACCAAAAGGGGGGGTTTACCCCACCACGAGCAGTACTTC. This chain uses TRBV28 with TRBJ2-7, with D maybe TRBD2 (7 bases). V was cut by 7 bases and J by 5 bases, with 24 bases left in between. CDR3 length equals 16 residues. CDR1 is MDHEN and CDR2 is SYDVKM in the germline V gene.